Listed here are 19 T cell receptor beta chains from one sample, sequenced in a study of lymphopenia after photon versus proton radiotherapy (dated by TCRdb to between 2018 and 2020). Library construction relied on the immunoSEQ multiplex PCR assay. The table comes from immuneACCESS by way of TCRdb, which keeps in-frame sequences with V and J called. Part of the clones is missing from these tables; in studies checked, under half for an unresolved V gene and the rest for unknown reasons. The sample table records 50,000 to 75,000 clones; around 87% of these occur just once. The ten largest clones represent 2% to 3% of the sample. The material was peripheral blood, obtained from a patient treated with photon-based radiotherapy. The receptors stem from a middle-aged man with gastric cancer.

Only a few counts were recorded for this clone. The CDR3 region is CASSLDRGPYGYTF. CDR3 DNA: TGTGCCAGCAGCTTAGACAGGGGGCCTTATGGCTACACCTTC. The chain carries TRBV7-2 and TRBJ1-2; 9 bases are shared with TRBD1. CDR1 is SGHTA and CDR2 is FQGNSA in the germline V gene. The CDR3 runs to 14 residues. Trimming removed 1 base from V and 5 bases from J; junction bases left unmatched: 2.

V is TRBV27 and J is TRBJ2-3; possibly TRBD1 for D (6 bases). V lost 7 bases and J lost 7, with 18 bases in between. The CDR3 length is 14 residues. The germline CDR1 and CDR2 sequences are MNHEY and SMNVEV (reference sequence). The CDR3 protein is CASKSGQPSNTQYF. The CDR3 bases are TGTGCCAGCAAAAGCGGACAGCCATCAAATACGCAGTATTTT.

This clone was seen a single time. CDR3 amino acids: CAWSVLGRQYF. Here the CDR3 DNA reads TGTGCCTGGAGTGTACTTGGTCGGCAGTACTTC. The rearrangement joins TRBV30 to TRBJ2-7; D gene unclear. Germline-derived CDR1 and CDR2 are GTSNPN and SVGIG (reference sequence). The CDR3 length is 11 residues. Trimming removed 0 bases from V and 9 bases from J, with 9 bases in between.

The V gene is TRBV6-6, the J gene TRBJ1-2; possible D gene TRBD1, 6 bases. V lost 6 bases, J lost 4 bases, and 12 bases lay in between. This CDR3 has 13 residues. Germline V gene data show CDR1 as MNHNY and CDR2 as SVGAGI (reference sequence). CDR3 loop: CASSQDRIYGYTF. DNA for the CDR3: TGTGCCAGCAGCCAAGACAGGATCTATGGCTACACCTTC.

This chain's CDR3 is CASSEHGGGEKLFF. The CDR3 DNA sequence: TGTGCCAGCAGTGAACATGGTGGGGGTGAAAAACTGTTTTTT. The chain has TRBV6-1 and TRBJ1-4; a possible D gene is TRBD1 (5 bases). Germline CDR1 reads MNHNS; CDR2 reads SASEGT. V was cut by 2 bases and J by 7 bases, with 11 bases left in between. This CDR3 spans 14 amino acids.

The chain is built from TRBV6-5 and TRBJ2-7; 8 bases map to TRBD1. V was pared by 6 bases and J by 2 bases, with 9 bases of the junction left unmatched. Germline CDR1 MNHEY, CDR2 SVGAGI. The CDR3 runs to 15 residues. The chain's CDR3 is CASSPDRVPTYEQYF. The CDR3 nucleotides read TGTGCCAGCAGCCCGGACAGGGTACCCACCTACGAGCAGTACTTC.

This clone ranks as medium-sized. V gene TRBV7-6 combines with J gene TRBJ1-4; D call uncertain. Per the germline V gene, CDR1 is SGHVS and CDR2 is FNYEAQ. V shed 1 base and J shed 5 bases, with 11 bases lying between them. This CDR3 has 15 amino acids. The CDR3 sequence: CASSLEPGGNEKLFF. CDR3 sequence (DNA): TGTGCCAGCAGCTTAGAACCGGGCGGGAATGAAAAACTGTTTTTT.

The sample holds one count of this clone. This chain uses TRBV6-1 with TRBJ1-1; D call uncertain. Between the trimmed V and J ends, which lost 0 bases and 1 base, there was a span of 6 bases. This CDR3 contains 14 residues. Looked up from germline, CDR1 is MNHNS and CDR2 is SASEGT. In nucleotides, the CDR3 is TGTGCCAGCAGTGAAGCTCACTCGAACACTGAAGCTTTCTTT. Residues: CASSEAHSNTEAFF.

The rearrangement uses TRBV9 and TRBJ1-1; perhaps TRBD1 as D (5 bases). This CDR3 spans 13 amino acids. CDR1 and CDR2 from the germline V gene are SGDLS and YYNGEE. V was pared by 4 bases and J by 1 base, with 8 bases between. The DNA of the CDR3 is TGTGCCAGCAGCCGTGGGGGGAACACTGAAGCTTTCTTT. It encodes CASSRGGNTEAFF.

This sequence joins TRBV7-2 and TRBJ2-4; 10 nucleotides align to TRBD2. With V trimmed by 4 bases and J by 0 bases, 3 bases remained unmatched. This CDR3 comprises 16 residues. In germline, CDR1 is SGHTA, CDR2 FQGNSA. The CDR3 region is CASSSGLAVAKNIQYF. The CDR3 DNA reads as TGTGCCAGCAGCTCAGGACTAGCGGTAGCCAAAAACATTCAGTACTTC.

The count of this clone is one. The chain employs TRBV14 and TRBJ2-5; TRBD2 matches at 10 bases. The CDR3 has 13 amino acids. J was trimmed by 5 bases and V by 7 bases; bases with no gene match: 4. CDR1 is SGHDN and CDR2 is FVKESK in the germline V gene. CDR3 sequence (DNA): TGTGCCAGCAATCTAGCGGGGGTTGAGACCCAGTACTTC. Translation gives CASNLAGVETQYF.

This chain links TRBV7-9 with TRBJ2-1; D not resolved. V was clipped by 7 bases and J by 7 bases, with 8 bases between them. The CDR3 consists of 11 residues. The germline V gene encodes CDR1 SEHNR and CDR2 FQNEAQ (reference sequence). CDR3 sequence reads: CASIQLNEQFF. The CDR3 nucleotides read TGTGCCAGCATTCAGCTAAATGAGCAGTTCTTC.

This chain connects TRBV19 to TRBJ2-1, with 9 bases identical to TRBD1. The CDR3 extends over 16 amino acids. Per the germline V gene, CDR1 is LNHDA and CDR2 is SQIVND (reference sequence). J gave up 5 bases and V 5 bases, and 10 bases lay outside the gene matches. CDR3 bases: TGTGCCAGTAGTGGCCGGGACAGGGAATCTGACAATGAGCAGTTCTTC. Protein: CASSGRDRESDNEQFF.

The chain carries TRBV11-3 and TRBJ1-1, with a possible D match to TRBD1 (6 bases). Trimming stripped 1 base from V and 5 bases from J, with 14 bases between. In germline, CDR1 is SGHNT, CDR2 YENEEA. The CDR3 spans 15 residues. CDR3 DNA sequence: TGTGCCAGCAGCTTAGGCGTGGGGGCCGGGACTGAAGCTTTCTTT. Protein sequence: CASSLGVGAGTEAFF.

DNA of the CDR3: TGTGCCAGCAGCCTCCGGACTAGCGGGGGTCCCTGGGGGCTCTACAATGAGCAGTTCTTC. The encoded protein is CASSLRTSGGPWGLYNEQFF. The rearrangement links TRBV7-3 to TRBJ2-1, with 13 bases fitting TRBD2. V dropped 5 bases and J dropped 3; count of bases not matched to a gene: 16. Germline CDR1 SGHTA, CDR2 FQGTGA. The CDR3 runs 20 residues. Full variable domain (missing parts from reference TRBV7-3 and TRBJ2-1): GAGVSQTPSNKVTEKGKYVELRCDPISGHTALYWYRQSLGQGPEFLIYFQGTGAADDSGLPNDRFFAVRPEGSVSTLKIQRTERGDSAVYLCASSLRTSGGPWGLYNEQFFGPGTRLTVL.

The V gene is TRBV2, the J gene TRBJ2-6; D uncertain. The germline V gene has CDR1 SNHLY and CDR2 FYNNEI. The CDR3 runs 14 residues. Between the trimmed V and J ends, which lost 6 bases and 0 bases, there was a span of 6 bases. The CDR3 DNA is TGTGCCAGCAGCCAGTACTCTGGGGCCAACGTCCTGACTTTC. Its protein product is CASSQYSGANVLTF.

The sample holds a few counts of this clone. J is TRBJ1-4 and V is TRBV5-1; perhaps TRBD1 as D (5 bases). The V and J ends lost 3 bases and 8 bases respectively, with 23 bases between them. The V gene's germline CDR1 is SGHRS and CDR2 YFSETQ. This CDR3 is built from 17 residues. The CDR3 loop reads CASSSTGLLQGGEKLFF. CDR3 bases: TGCGCCAGCAGCTCGACGGGACTCCTACAAGGAGGGGAAAAACTGTTTTTT.

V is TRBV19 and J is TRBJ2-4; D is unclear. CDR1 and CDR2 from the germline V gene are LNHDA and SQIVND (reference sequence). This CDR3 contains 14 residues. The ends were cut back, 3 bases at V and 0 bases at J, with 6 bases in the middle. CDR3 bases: TGTGCCAGTAGTATGGATCTAGCCAAAAACATTCAGTACTTC. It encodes CASSMDLAKNIQYF. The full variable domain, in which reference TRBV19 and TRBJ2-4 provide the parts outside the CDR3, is DGGITQSPKYLFRKEGQNVTLSCEQNLNHDAMYWYRQDPGQGLRLIYYSQIVNDFQKGDIAEGYSVSREKKESFPLTVTSAQKNPTAFYLCASSMDLAKNIQYFGAGTRLSVL.

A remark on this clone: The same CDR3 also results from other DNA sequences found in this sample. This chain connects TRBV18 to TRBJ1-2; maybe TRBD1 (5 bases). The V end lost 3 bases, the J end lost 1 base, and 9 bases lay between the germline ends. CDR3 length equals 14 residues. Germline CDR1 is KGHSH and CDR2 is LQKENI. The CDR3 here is CASSPGTDNYGYTF. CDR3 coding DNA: TGTGCCAGCTCACCTGGGACGGATAACTATGGCTACACCTTC.